This T cell receptor (beta chain) is drawn from a study of read filtering for tumor transcriptome and immune sequencing. This clonotype appeared many times. Its antigen is unidentified. CDR3 length equals 12 residues. CDR1 is DFQATT and CDR2 is SNEGSKA in the germline V gene (reference sequence). The V end lost 3 bases, the J end lost 2 bases, and 8 bases lay between the germline ends. Study conclusions and caveats: Sorted CD138-negative bone marrow cells were not purified T cells.

The library was built from roughly 400 ng RNA with molecular barcoded adaptors for alpha/delta and beta/gamma chains. TCRdb re-analysed the reads in MiXCR, keeping a single row per CDR3 protein. The profile shows 46,000 or so distinct CDR3 sequences, around 19% of them singletons. The sequenced sample was a population of CD138-negative cells sorted from bone marrow. This rearrangement joins TRBV20-1 to TRBJ2-7; a possible D gene is TRBD1 (5 bases). The clonotype comes from a donor at least 40 years old with multiple myeloma. DNA of the CDR3: TGCAGTGCTAGCAGGACAACCTACGAGCAGTACTTC. Its protein is CSASRTTYEQYF.